The 27 T cell receptor beta chains below come from one sample, sequenced in a study of T cell responses to AZD1222 COVID-19 vaccine. Some clones are missing from TCRdb's copy, which holds only in-frame ones; the method was immunoSEQ multiplex PCR. The sample has 150,000 to 200,000 clones; over 75% are singletons. The sample in question was peripheral blood, obtained on day 0 of AZD1222 vaccination. Every receptor here comes from an adult in good health.

The chain has TRBV10-3 and TRBJ1-2; D gene unclear. This CDR3 spans 13 amino acids. The V end was cut by 8 bases, the J end by 6 bases, with 16 bases between. Germline CDR1 reads ENHRY; CDR2 reads SYGVKD. CDR3 in amino acids: CAISPSQKDGYTF. The CDR3 nucleotides read TGTGCCATCTCCCCCTCCCAGAAGGATGGCTACACCTTC.

This clone was found once. V usage is TRBV9 and J usage is TRBJ2-5; D may be TRBD1 or TRBD2 (6 bases each). In germline, CDR1 is SGDLS, CDR2 YYNGEE. The CDR3 consists of 15 residues. V gave up 0 bases and J gave up 1 base, with 10 bases separating them. CDR3 region: CASSVGGARQETQYF. The CDR3 bases are TGTGCCAGCAGCGTAGGGGGGGCCCGCCAAGAGACCCAGTACTTC.

V usage is TRBV7-3 and J usage is TRBJ2-7; TRBD1 agrees at 9 bases. There are 13 residues in the CDR3. Looked up from germline, CDR1 is SGHTA and CDR2 is FQGTGA. V shed 5 bases and J 6 bases; nucleotides not matched to a gene: 5. CDR3 nucleotides: TGTGCCAGCAGCCCGGGACAGGGCCGCGAGCAGTACTTC. Residues: CASSPGQGREQYF.

The gene calls are TRBV5-4 and TRBJ2-7; possibly TRBD1 or TRBD2 for D (5 bases each). The CDR3 runs to 17 residues. Trimming took 3 bases from V and 5 from J, leaving 24 bases between them. Germline lookup yields CDR1 SGHNT and CDR2 YYREEE (reference sequence). CDR3 sequence: CASSWAPKAGGGHEQYF. The CDR3 bases are TGTGCCAGCAGCTGGGCCCCTAAAGCTGGGGGTGGCCACGAGCAGTACTTC.

The genes are TRBV2 and TRBJ2-5, with TRBD2 matching over 12 bases. CDR1 SNHLY and CDR2 FYNNEI come from the germline V gene. The CDR3 runs 18 residues. V lost 4 bases, J lost 3 bases, and 12 bases stayed unmatched. For the CDR3, the DNA is TGTGCCAGCAGTGGGGGTCTGACTAGCGGGGGTTCAAAAGAGACCCAGTACTTC. This sequence encodes CASSGGLTSGGSKETQYF.

This clone was seen just once. J is TRBJ2-5 and V is TRBV6-5; tentative D call: TRBD1 (5 bases). CDR3 size: 13 residues. V was cut by 4 bases and J by 3 bases, with 9 bases left in between. Germline loops: CDR1 MNHEY, CDR2 SVGAGI. Written as DNA, the CDR3 is TGTGCCAGCAGTTCCGACAGAGAAGAGACCCAGTACTTC. This codes for CASSSDREETQYF.

This rearrangement joins TRBV7-9 to TRBJ2-1, with 7 bases lining up with TRBD2. V was clipped by 5 bases and J by 2 bases; unmatched bases: 9. CDR1 SEHNR and CDR2 FQNEAQ come from the germline V gene (reference sequence). This CDR3 region has 16 residues. The CDR3 DNA is TGTGCCAGCAGCAGCCCGGGGGGATCCACCTACAATGAGCAGTTCTTC. As protein: CASSSPGGSTYNEQFF.

The chain uses TRBV2 and TRBJ2-2; no firm D call. Deletions cut 6 bases from V and 1 base from J, with 12 bases between. This CDR3 has 15 amino acids. The V gene's germline CDR1 is SNHLY and CDR2 FYNNEI. The CDR3 region has the DNA TGTGCCAGCAGCTTGGTGGGTTGGAACACCGGGGAGCTGTTTTTT. As protein: CASSLVGWNTGELFF. The variable domain in full, with the rest retrieved from reference TRBV2 and TRBJ2-2, is EPEVTQTPSHQVTQMGQEVILRCVPISNHLYFYWYRQILGQKVEFLVSFYNNEISEKSEIFDDQFSVERPDGSNFTLKIRSTKLEDSAMYFCASSLVGWNTGELFFGEGSRLTVL.

This sequence joins TRBV7-2 and TRBJ2-1; 7 nucleotides line up with TRBD1. CDR3 length: 13 amino acids. Germline V gives CDR1 SGHTA, CDR2 FQGNSA. The junction had 7 bases not matched to a gene; V was cut back by 4 bases and J by 10 bases. The CDR3 region is CASSSGTAREQFF. In nucleotides, the CDR3 is TGTGCCAGCAGCTCAGGGACAGCGAGAGAGCAGTTCTTC.

The chain uses TRBV9 and TRBJ2-7; no firm D call. Germline CDR1 SGDLS, CDR2 YYNGEE. This CDR3 has 16 amino acids. V was pared by 0 bases and J by 0 bases, with 13 bases between. The CDR3 DNA follows: TGTGCCAGCAGCGTAGAGGATGCTTCGAGCTCCTACGAGCAGTACTTC. Protein: CASSVEDASSSYEQYF.

The rearrangement uses TRBV19 and TRBJ1-6; 7 bases agree with TRBD1. V was clipped by 5 bases and J by 9 bases; unmatched bases: 13. The length of the CDR3 is 16 residues. The germline CDR1 and CDR2 sequences are LNHDA and SQIVND (reference sequence). CDR3 loop: CASSPKTGTGGSPLHF. The CDR3 DNA reads TGTGCCAGTAGTCCGAAGACAGGGACTGGTGGTTCACCCCTCCACTTT.

This clone came up a few times. The rearrangement uses TRBV6-2 or TRBV6-3 and TRBJ1-1, with D possibly TRBD1 on 6 matching bases. The CDR3 runs to 13 residues. CDR1 and CDR2 from the germline V gene are MNHEY and SVGEGT. The ends were cut back, 4 bases at V and 6 bases at J, with 12 bases in the middle. CDR3 DNA sequence: TGTGCCAGCAGTTTGTACAGGGATGCTGAAGCTTTCTTT. Its protein product is CASSLYRDAEAFF.

This chain uses TRBV3-1 (or the pseudogene TRBV3-2) with TRBJ1-1; 8 positions match TRBD1. The CDR3 has 17 residues. From germline, CDR1 is LGHDT and CDR2 YNNKEL (reference sequence). The V gene end was trimmed by 4 bases and the J gene end by 4 bases; junction bases not matched to a gene: 14. The CDR3 nucleotides are TGTGCCAGCAGCCCAGTCAGTAGGCAGGGGGCAGGCACTGAAGCTTTCTTT. This encodes CASSPVSRQGAGTEAFF.

The V and J genes are TRBV11-2 and TRBJ1-2; the D gene is possibly TRBD1 (5 bases). Trimming pared 4 bases from V and 2 bases from J, leaving 14 bases between. The germline gives CDR1 SGHAT, CDR2 FQNNGV. The length of the CDR3 is 15 residues. This CDR3 is CASSSGATPNYGYTF. The CDR3 DNA sequence: TGTGCCAGCAGCTCCGGGGCTACCCCCAACTATGGCTACACCTTC.

The J gene is TRBJ1-6, the V gene TRBV18; 9 nucleotides agree with TRBD1. There are 14 residues in the CDR3. The germline V gene has CDR1 KGHSH and CDR2 LQKENI. V shed 8 bases, J shed 8 bases, and the junction held 7 bases outside the gene matches. The CDR3 DNA reads TGTGCCAGCGCGACGGGACAGGGCCATTCACCCCTCCACTTT. Encoded protein: CASATGQGHSPLHF.

The V and J genes are TRBV3-1 (or the pseudogene TRBV3-2) and TRBJ2-5; D perhaps matches TRBD1 (5 bases). V was clipped by 4 bases and J by 3 bases, with 18 bases between them. Germline assignment: CDR1 LGHDT and CDR2 YNNKEL (reference sequence). The CDR3 runs to 16 residues. This chain's CDR3 is CASSRLAGSREETQYF. In DNA, the CDR3 is TGTGCCAGCAGCCGGCTCGCAGGGTCCCGGGAAGAGACCCAGTACTTC.

The rearrangement uses TRBV7-2 and TRBJ2-4, with 10 bases lining up with TRBD2. Germline trimming cut 5 bases from V and 3 bases from J; bases unmatched to any gene: 10. This CDR3 contains 17 residues. Germline CDR1 SGHTA, CDR2 FQGNSA. CDR3 nucleotides: TGTGCCAGCAGCCCGCAAAGCGGGGGGGCGGGCAAAAACATTCAGTACTTC. It yields the protein CASSPQSGGAGKNIQYF. Based on the CDR3 plus reference TRBV7-2 and TRBJ2-4, the full variable domain is GAGVSQSPSNKVTEKGKDVELRCDPISGHTALYWYRQSLGQGLEFLIYFQGNSAPDKSGLPSDRFSAERTGGSVSTLTIQRTQQEDSAVYLCASSPQSGGAGKNIQYFGAGTRLSVL.

The rearrangement uses TRBV7-9 and TRBJ1-2; 10 bases align to TRBD1. The V segment lost 1 base and the J segment 5 bases; nucleotides outside the gene matches: 4. The CDR3 contains 15 residues. Germline V gives CDR1 SEHNR, CDR2 FQNEAQ (reference sequence). CDR3 sequence (DNA): TGTGCCAGCAGCTTAGGGACAGGGGGAAATTATGGCTACACCTTC. It yields the protein CASSLGTGGNYGYTF.

The J gene is TRBJ2-7, the V gene TRBV5-1, with 9 bases identical to TRBD2. V lost 5 bases to trimming and J lost 3 bases; unmatched junction nucleotides: 6. The CDR3 length is 14 residues. In germline, CDR1 is SGHRS, CDR2 YFSETQ. CDR3 coding DNA: TGCGCCAGCAGTCTTAGCGGGGGAGGCTACGAGCAGTACTTC. Its translation is CASSLSGGGYEQYF.

The rearrangement joins TRBV15 to TRBJ1-4; tentative D call: TRBD1 (5 bases). CDR3 length: 14 residues. Trimming took off 1 base at V and 3 bases at J, with 6 bases between the two ends. CDR1 and CDR2 from the germline V gene are LNHNV and YYDKDF (reference sequence). This chain's CDR3 is CATSRAGANEKLFF. The CDR3 DNA is TGTGCCACCAGCAGAGCGGGGGCTAATGAAAAACTGTTTTTT.

The chain joins TRBV19 to TRBJ2-3; the match to TRBD2 covers 11 bases. Germline assignment: CDR1 LNHDA and CDR2 SQIVND (reference sequence). The V segment lost 1 base and the J segment 7 bases; nucleotides outside the gene matches: 10. This CDR3 has 17 amino acids. The CDR3 protein is CASSIASLAGEGNTQYF. DNA for the CDR3: TGTGCCAGTAGTATAGCCTCACTAGCGGGGGAAGGGAATACGCAGTATTTT.

The chain is built from TRBV10-3 and TRBJ2-5, with D possibly TRBD2 on 5 matching bases. The CDR3 length is 12 residues. Germline loops: CDR1 ENHRY, CDR2 SYGVKD. V was clipped by 4 bases and J by 7 bases, with 10 bases between them. The CDR3 region is CAISGAGGTQYF. The CDR3 nucleotides read TGTGCCATCAGTGGGGCCGGAGGGACCCAGTACTTC.

The chain joins TRBV4-2 to TRBJ1-1; no clear D. The CDR3 runs 15 residues. V dropped 0 bases and J dropped 2 bases, with 10 bases sitting between them. Germline CDR1 and CDR2: LGHNA and YNFKEQ. CDR3 in DNA: TGTGCCAGCAGCCAAGATCTACTGCCTAACACTGAAGCTTTCTTT. It specifies CASSQDLLPNTEAFF.

The rearrangement links TRBV9 to TRBJ1-1; weak D call: TRBD1 (6 bases). Germline V gene sequence: CDR1 SGDLS, CDR2 YYNGEE. The CDR3 has 14 residues. Trimming left V 2 bases short and J 1 base short, with 9 bases between. Written as DNA, the CDR3 is TGTGCCAGCAGCGTCGGACAGACGAACACTGAAGCTTTCTTT. Residues: CASSVGQTNTEAFF.

This chain connects TRBV6-5 to TRBJ1-5; 7 bases fit TRBD1. This CDR3 is built from 15 residues. The trim removed 7 bases at V and 2 bases at J, leaving 8 bases unmatched. Germline V gene data show CDR1 as MNHEY and CDR2 as SVGAGI. CDR3 residues: CASTWDSVRNQPQHF. For the CDR3, the DNA is TGTGCCAGCACCTGGGACAGCGTGCGCAATCAGCCCCAGCATTTT.

The V gene is TRBV19, the J gene TRBJ2-3; D remains ambiguous. The V and J ends lost 6 bases and 0 bases respectively, with 10 bases between them. In germline, CDR1 is LNHDA, CDR2 SQIVND (reference sequence). This CDR3 is built from 14 residues. The CDR3 sequence: CASRGQRSTDTQYF. The DNA for the CDR3 is TGTGCCAGTAGAGGCCAGCGTAGCACAGATACGCAGTATTTT. The full variable domain, its missing parts supplied by reference TRBV19 and TRBJ2-3, is DGGITQSPKYLFRKEGQNVTLSCEQNLNHDAMYWYRQDPGQGLRLIYYSQIVNDFQKGDIAEGYSVSREKKESFPLTVTSAQKNPTAFYLCASRGQRSTDTQYFGPGTRLTVL.

The chain combines TRBV18 with TRBJ2-5, with TRBD1 matching over 9 bases. CDR1 is KGHSH and CDR2 is LQKENI in the germline V gene. This CDR3 is built from 13 residues. Trimming took 6 bases from V and 3 from J; bases not matched to a gene: 2. CDR3 in amino acids: CASSRDREETQYF. The CDR3 DNA reads TGTGCCAGCTCGCGGGACAGGGAAGAGACCCAGTACTTC.